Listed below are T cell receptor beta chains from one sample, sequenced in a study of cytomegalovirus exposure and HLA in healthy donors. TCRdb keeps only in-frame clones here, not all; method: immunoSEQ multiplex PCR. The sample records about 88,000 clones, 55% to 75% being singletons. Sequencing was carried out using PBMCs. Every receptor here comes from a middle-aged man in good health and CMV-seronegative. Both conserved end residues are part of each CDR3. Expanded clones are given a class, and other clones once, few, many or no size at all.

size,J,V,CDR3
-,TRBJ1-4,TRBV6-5,CASSYSGTSYEKLFF
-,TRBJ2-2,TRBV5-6,CASSWSSRAGGELFF
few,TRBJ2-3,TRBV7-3,CASSRDRDSDTQYF
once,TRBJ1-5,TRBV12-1,CASSFAPGGVGNQPQHF
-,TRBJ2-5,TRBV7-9,CASSWGGQETQYF
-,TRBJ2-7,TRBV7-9,CASSLTGGYSEQYF
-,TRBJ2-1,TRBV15,CATSRDRVANEQFF
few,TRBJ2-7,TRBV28,CASSSNTLEQYF
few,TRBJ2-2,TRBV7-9,CASSFRTGLGGELFF
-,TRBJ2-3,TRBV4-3,CASSPIPLTDTQYF
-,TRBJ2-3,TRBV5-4,CASSLAAGSYTDTQYF
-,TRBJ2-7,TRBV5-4,CASSLQGAYEQYF
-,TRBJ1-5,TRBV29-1,CSVGPPEEGQPQHF
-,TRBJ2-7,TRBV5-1,CASSLGQANYEQYF
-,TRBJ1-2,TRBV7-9,CASSETGRGYTF
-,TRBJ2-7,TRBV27,CASSRSGQGTYEQYF
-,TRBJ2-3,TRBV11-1,CASSLGQGRTDTQYF
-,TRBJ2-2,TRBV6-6,CAGRQGISYTGELFF
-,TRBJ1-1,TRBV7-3,CASSLTAGGTEAFF
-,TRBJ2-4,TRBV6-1,CASSEAGHSQYF
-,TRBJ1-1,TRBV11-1,CASSLRGENTEAFF
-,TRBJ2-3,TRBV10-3,CATQGLAGPDTQYF
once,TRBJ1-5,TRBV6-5,CASSSNFAREPQHF
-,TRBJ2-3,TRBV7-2,CASSFLTSGSGTDTQYF
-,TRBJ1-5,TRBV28,CASKGGQALLSRPQHF
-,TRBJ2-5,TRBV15,CATSRDAGKETQYF
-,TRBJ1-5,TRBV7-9,CASSYGSGQPQHF
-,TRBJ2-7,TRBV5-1,CASSQQGAVYEQYF
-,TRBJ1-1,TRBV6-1,CASSEEWTGKFEAFF
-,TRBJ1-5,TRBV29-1,CSLCPRTGNQPQHF
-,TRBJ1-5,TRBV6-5,CASGQPQHF
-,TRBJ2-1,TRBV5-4,CASSLRTGDNEQFF
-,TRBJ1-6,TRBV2,CASSWGQGYNSPLHF
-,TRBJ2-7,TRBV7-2,CASSSFGGASYEQYF
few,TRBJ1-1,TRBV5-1,CASSLDGGDTEAFF
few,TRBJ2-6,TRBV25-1,CASSFYGANVLTF
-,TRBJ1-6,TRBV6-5,CASSYSSGGKNSPLHF
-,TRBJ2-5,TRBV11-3,CASSLGGQGQETQYF
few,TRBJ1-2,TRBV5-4,CASSFQGNYGYTF
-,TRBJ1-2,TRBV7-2,CASSLEAGGPGYTF
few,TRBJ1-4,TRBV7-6,CASSLTGATNEKLFF
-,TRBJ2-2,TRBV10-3,CAITTSHTGELFF